Sequencing of this TCR beta chain was carried out in a study of regulatory T cells in long-lasting Graves disease. Study results and limitations: Newly diagnosed Graves' patients had higher TCR diversity than persistent ones. Thyroid tissue was not sampled; only peripheral blood was.

Combining iRepertoire HTBI primers with Arm-PCR of CDR3 regions, the authors built TCR beta libraries. Using its own MiXCR run on the multiplex PCR reads, TCRdb lists one record per CDR3 protein. The sample consists of 350,000 to 550,000 distinct CDR3 sequences, 11% to 15% of them appearing once. Sample time point: newly diagnosed GD, antithyroid drugs for less than 3 months. PBMCs provided the RNA from which the TCR library was made. Per germline, CDR1 SEHNR and CDR2 FQNEAQ (reference sequence). The CDR3 is 12 residues long. On this clonotype: Its cognate antigen is unknown. One base away lies a much larger clone, so this may be a sequencing read error.

The sample was also linked to a second study, of T cells in Graves' hyperthyroidism and ophthalmopathy. Turning to that study: Researchers found most expanded thyroid clonotypes above 0.001 in blood as well.

The TCR was taken from a woman in her fifties or sixties with Graves disease. The chain recombines TRBV7-9 with TRBJ2-7; D possibly corresponds to TRBD2 (5 bases). The specimen was peripheral blood mononuclear cells (PBMCs), collected at new diagnosis, from a patient treated with antithyroid drugs. For the CDR3, the DNA is TGTGCCAGCAGCCCAGGACTCTACGATCAGTACTTC. As protein: CASSPGLYDQYF.